One and the same sample provided the 17 T cell receptor beta chains below, sequenced in a study of shared clonotypes between healthy human individuals. The protocol was immunoSEQ multiplex PCR, while the TCRdb copy is restricted to in-frame clones and leaves out a portion. The table shows approximately 1.4 million clones, with 98% occurring only once. The sample consisted of naive CD4+ T cells sorted from blood. As for subset: CD45RA+ positively selected. All receptors derive from a man younger than 40 in good health.

This chain links TRBV9 with TRBJ1-5, with D perhaps TRBD1 (5 bases). The germline gives CDR1 SGDLS, CDR2 YYNGEE. This CDR3 spans 15 amino acids. Deletions cut 3 bases from V and 1 base from J, with 11 bases between. The CDR3 DNA reads TGTGCCAGCAGCGCGGGGCCCCCCAGCAATCAGCCCCAGCATTTT. Translation: CASSAGPPSNQPQHF.

On this clone itself: The sample carries other DNA sequences with the same CDR3. The CDR3 DNA reads as TGCGCCAGCAGCTTGGTCTCAGGGGGCACCGGGGAGCTGTTTTTT. As protein: CASSLVSGGTGELFF. The chain couples TRBV5-1 to TRBJ2-2; TRBD1 aligns across 7 bases. CDR1 and CDR2 (germline): SGHRS, YFSETQ. CDR3 length: 15 residues. J lost 4 bases, V lost 0 bases, and 3 bases had no gene match. Using reference TRBV5-1 and TRBJ2-2 for the parts outside the CDR3, the full variable domain is KAGVTQTPRYLIKTRGQQVTLSCSPISGHRSVSWYQQTPGQGLQFLFEYFSETQRNKGNFPGRFSGRQFSNSRSEMNVSTLELGDSALYLCASSLVSGGTGELFFGEGSRLTVL.

This sequence joins TRBV7-6 and TRBJ2-1; the D gene is possibly TRBD2 (6 bases). Germline values: CDR1 SGHVS, CDR2 FNYEAQ. The CDR3 covers 16 residues. The V and J ends lost 0 bases and 0 bases respectively, with 9 bases between them. The CDR3 DNA reads TGTGCCAGCAGCTTAGCGGGACTGAACTCCTACAATGAGCAGTTCTTC. Translating gives CASSLAGLNSYNEQFF.

This sequence joins TRBV7-2 and TRBJ2-7, with 7 nucleotides matching TRBD2. With V trimmed by 5 bases and J by 0 bases, 1 base remained unmatched. CDR1 is SGHTA and CDR2 is FQGNSA in the germline V gene. The CDR3 sequence is 13 residues long. The CDR3 loop reads CASSREVSYEQYF. The DNA for the CDR3 is TGTGCCAGCAGCCGGGAGGTCTCCTACGAGCAGTACTTC. The entire variable domain, with the rest obtained from reference TRBV7-2 and TRBJ2-7, is as follows: GAGVSQSPSNKVTEKGKDVELRCDPISGHTALYWYRQSLGQGLEFLIYFQGNSAPDKSGLPSDRFSAERTGGSVSTLTIQRTQQEDSAVYLCASSREVSYEQYFGPGTRLTVT.

The DNA for the CDR3 is TGTGCCAGCAGTACGAACAGGGGCAGTTCCTACGAGCAGTACTTC. Its protein is CASSTNRGSSYEQYF. J is TRBJ2-7 and V is TRBV6-6, with 7 bases that match TRBD1. The CDR3 totals 15 residues. Germline CDR1 reads MNHNY; CDR2 reads SVGAGI (reference sequence). The V and J ends lost 5 bases and 1 base, in that order; junction bases with no gene match: 8.

This sequence joins TRBV11-3 and TRBJ2-7; TRBD2 agrees at 7 bases. The germline V gene has CDR1 SGHNT and CDR2 YENEEA. This CDR3 region has 19 residues. V gave up 1 base and J gave up 5 bases; unmatched junction bases: 20. CDR3 region: CASSLGGVGGRYPSHEQYF. The CDR3 DNA is TGTGCCAGCAGCTTAGGCGGTGTGGGCGGGAGATATCCATCCCACGAGCAGTACTTC.

CDR3 nucleotides: TGTGCCAGCAGCTTAGCAGCCACGAACACTGAAGCTTTCTTT. Its translation is CASSLAATNTEAFF. The genes are TRBV7-9 and TRBJ1-1; D remains unclear. The germline V gene has CDR1 SEHNR and CDR2 FQNEAQ (reference sequence). The CDR3 spans 14 residues. Trimming removed 0 bases from V and 1 base from J, with 6 bases in between.

The chain combines TRBV28 with TRBJ2-2; TRBD2 aligns across 11 bases. J lost 4 bases, V lost 10 bases, and 5 bases had no gene match. Germline CDR1 MDHEN, CDR2 SYDVKM. The CDR3 runs 14 residues. CDR3 protein: CATLSGRGTGELFF. The DNA for the CDR3 is TGTGCCACCCTTAGCGGGAGGGGCACCGGGGAGCTGTTTTTT.

The genes are TRBV28 and TRBJ2-2; 9 nucleotides align to TRBD1. V gave up 7 bases and J gave up 3 bases; unmatched junction bases: 12. The germline V gene encodes CDR1 MDHEN and CDR2 SYDVKM. This CDR3 region has 17 residues. CDR3 region: CASNSLRGQGYTGELFF. The CDR3 coding sequence is TGTGCCAGCAACTCATTAAGGGGACAGGGATACACCGGGGAGCTGTTTTTT.

This sequence joins TRBV5-1 and TRBJ2-2; D is possibly TRBD1 (6 bases). Germline V gene data show CDR1 as SGHRS and CDR2 as YFSETQ. Trimming removed 1 base at V and 5 bases at J, with 15 bases between. The CDR3 contains 16 residues. The CDR3 loop is CASSLSGGSWTGELFF. In DNA form, the CDR3 reads TGCGCCAGCAGCTTGAGTGGGGGCTCTTGGACCGGGGAGCTGTTTTTT.

The chain is built from TRBV11-2 and TRBJ2-5; possibly TRBD2 for D (6 bases). Trimming shortened V by 5 bases and J by 5 bases, and 24 bases separated the two germline ends. The CDR3 has 17 amino acids. Germline V gives CDR1 SGHAT, CDR2 FQNNGV. Here the CDR3 reads CASSPSRWQGGGETQYF. The CDR3 nucleotides read TGTGCCAGCAGCCCCTCCAGGTGGCAGGGAGGCGGGGAGACCCAGTACTTC.

The chain recombines TRBV27 with TRBJ1-2; 9 bases line up with TRBD1. The length of the CDR3 is 15 residues. The trim removed 6 bases at V and 0 bases at J, leaving 5 bases unmatched. Germline assignment: CDR1 MNHEY and CDR2 SMNVEV (reference sequence). The CDR3 reads CASRLQGAANYGYTF. DNA for the CDR3: TGTGCCAGCAGATTACAGGGGGCAGCTAACTATGGCTACACCTTC.

This clone was seen a single time. The chain joins TRBV18 to TRBJ2-5; 11 nucleotides line up with TRBD2. V trimming: 4 bases; J trimming: 4 bases; junction bases outside the gene matches: 5. Germline CDR1 KGHSH, CDR2 LQKENI. The CDR3 contains 15 residues. The CDR3: CASSLNLAGGETQYF. CDR3 in DNA: TGTGCCAGCTCACTGAACCTAGCGGGAGGAGAGACCCAGTACTTC. The full variable domain, its missing parts supplied by reference TRBV18 and TRBJ2-5, is NAGVMQNPRHLVRRRGQEARLRCSPMKGHSHVYWYRQLPEEGLKFMVYLQKENIIDESGMPKERFSAEFPKEGPSILRIQQVVRGDSAAYFCASSLNLAGGETQYFGPGTRLLVL.

This clone was picked up one time. This chain links TRBV19 with TRBJ2-5, with a tentative D call TRBD2 (7 bases). This CDR3 is built from 15 residues. The V gene lost 3 bases and the J gene lost 1 base, with 12 bases spanning the gap. The germline V gene has CDR1 LNHDA and CDR2 SQIVND (reference sequence). The CDR3 coding sequence is TGTGCCAGTAGTATGGGGAGGGACACCCAAGAGACCCAGTACTTC. It is translated as CASSMGRDTQETQYF.

The J gene is TRBJ2-1, the V gene TRBV18, with a possible D match to TRBD2 (6 bases). The CDR3 length is 17 residues. The germline CDR1 and CDR2 sequences are KGHSH and LQKENI. V lost 3 bases and J 0 bases, leaving 15 bases between the germline ends. The CDR3 region is CASSPFSGSSSYNEQFF. CDR3 DNA: TGTGCCAGCTCACCTTTTAGCGGTTCCAGCTCCTACAATGAGCAGTTCTTC.

As regards this clone: Other DNA sequences within the sample encode an identical CDR3. The chain is built from TRBV7-9 and TRBJ2-7; no reliable D call. Germline values: CDR1 SEHNR, CDR2 FQNEAQ (reference sequence). V was clipped by 5 bases and J by 2 bases, with 4 bases between them. The CDR3 has 11 amino acids. The CDR3 spells CASSPAYEQYF. CDR3 in DNA: TGTGCCAGCAGCCCGGCCTACGAGCAGTACTTC.

The chain has TRBV29-1 and TRBJ2-3, with TRBD2 matching 7 bases. Germline loops: CDR1 SQVTM, CDR2 ANQGSEA. V lost 8 bases, J lost 2 bases, and 10 bases stayed unmatched. This CDR3 comprises 14 residues. The CDR3 spells CSPSKRDPTDTQYF. The CDR3 DNA is TGCAGCCCGAGCAAGCGGGACCCCACAGATACGCAGTATTTT.